One sample yielded the 31 T cell receptor beta chains listed below, sequenced in a study of blood T cell repertoires in COVID-19 (TCRdb year 2020). The method was the immunoSEQ multiplex PCR assay. Here the immuneACCESS table is served through TCRdb, limited to in-frame sequences with V and J called. Missing clones are a known gap in these copies; in checked studies unresolved V genes cover under half, and the rest lacks a known reason. The sample yields 55,000 to 80,000 clones; around 90% were counted once. Roughly 29% of the sample comes from the top ten. Specimen: peripheral blood. The origin of the receptors is a man aged 50-59 years with acute or convalescent COVID-19.

The chain joins TRBV5-1 to TRBJ2-1, with 13 bases fitting TRBD2. V was clipped by 3 bases and J by 4 bases; unmatched bases: 4. The CDR3 length is 16 residues. CDR1 and CDR2 from the germline V gene are SGHRS and YFSETQ. CDR3 in amino acids: CASSSRTSGGYNEQFF. CDR3 in DNA: TGCGCCAGCAGCTCGAGGACTAGCGGGGGATACAATGAGCAGTTCTTC.

The chain carries TRBV29-1 and TRBJ2-5; 7 bases agree with TRBD1. Losses at the gene ends were 6 bases for V and 5 bases for J; bases not matched to a gene: 9. This CDR3 comprises 13 residues. CDR1 and CDR2 from the germline V gene are SQVTM and ANQGSEA. CDR3 DNA sequence: TGCAGCGTGGAAAGGACAGGATTGGAGACCCAGTACTTC. This gives the protein CSVERTGLETQYF.

This clone has a handful of counts. The chain couples TRBV2 to TRBJ1-1, with unresolved D. This CDR3 contains 15 residues. V dropped 6 bases and J dropped 10 bases, with 24 bases sitting between them. Germline V CDR1 and CDR2: SNHLY, FYNNEI. The CDR3 sequence is CASRDTTDAGGRAFF. The CDR3 DNA is TGTGCCAGCAGGGATACCACAGATGCTGGAGGTAGAGCTTTCTTT.

This chain joins TRBV24-1 and TRBJ2-3; TRBD1 aligns across 11 bases. CDR1 is KGHDR, CDR2 SFDVKD, per germline. The CDR3 runs 16 residues. V was clipped by 4 bases and J by 4 bases; unmatched bases: 6. CDR3 DNA: TGTGCCACCAGTGACCCGGGACAGGGGGTGCCAGATACGCAGTATTTT. Translating gives CATSDPGQGVPDTQYF.

The rearrangement joins TRBV9 to TRBJ1-2; possibly TRBD1 for D (5 bases). Germline V gene data show CDR1 as SGDLS and CDR2 as YYNGEE. V lost 0 bases and J lost 4, with 16 bases in between. The CDR3 runs 16 residues. As DNA, the CDR3 is TGTGCCAGCAGCGTAGGTAGCGGCAGGGAGAGCTATGGCTACACCTTC. This translates into CASSVGSGRESYGYTF.

This chain joins TRBV7-6 and TRBJ2-6; D perhaps matches TRBD2 (5 bases). V lost 5 bases and J lost 4, with 15 bases in between. Germline CDR1 and CDR2: SGHVS and FNYEAQ. The length of the CDR3 is 16 residues. CDR3 bases: TGTGCCAGCAGCCCAGATCTGGGGAGAGGGGCCAACGTCCTGACTTTC. Its translation is CASSPDLGRGANVLTF.

This clone was seen only once. The gene calls are TRBV2 and TRBJ2-7; TRBD2 aligns across 7 bases. CDR1 is SNHLY and CDR2 is FYNNEI in the germline V gene. The CDR3 spans 13 residues. Losses at the gene ends were 8 bases for V and 2 bases for J; bases not matched to a gene: 6. The chain's CDR3 is CASGGDGTYEQYF. CDR3 DNA: TGTGCCAGCGGGGGGGACGGTACCTACGAGCAGTACTTC.

This chain connects TRBV21-1 to TRBJ1-1; the table's D call TRBD1 went unverified against the DNA. TRBV21-1 constitutes a pseudogene. The CDR3 extends over 14 amino acids. The CDR3 DNA sequence: TGTGCCAGCAGAAGGACAGGTTGGGTCACTGAAGCTTTCTTT. This encodes CASRRTGWVTEAFF.

The chain links TRBV30 to TRBJ1-6; 10 bases line up with TRBD1. The germline V gene encodes CDR1 GTSNPN and CDR2 SVGIG (reference sequence). CDR3 length equals 13 residues. The V and J ends lost 4 bases and 7 bases, in that order; junction bases with no gene match: 1. The CDR3 nucleotides read TGTGCCTGGAAGGGACAGGGGAATTCACCCCTCCACTTT. Protein sequence: CAWKGQGNSPLHF.

The chain couples TRBV5-1 to TRBJ2-2; tentatively, D is TRBD2 (6 bases). CDR1 is SGHRS, CDR2 YFSETQ, per germline. The CDR3 loop spans 15 amino acids. The germline V and J ends were trimmed by 2 bases and 3 bases, with 11 bases remaining between them. This CDR3 reads CASSFLPSDTGELFF. The CDR3 nucleotides read TGCGCCAGCAGCTTCTTACCTAGCGACACCGGGGAGCTGTTTTTT.

Regarding this clone: This specimen includes other DNA sequences encoding the same CDR3. V usage is TRBV7-2 and J usage is TRBJ2-3; D uncertain. This CDR3 is built from 13 residues. Germline-derived CDR1 and CDR2 are SGHTA and FQGNSA. The ends were cut back, 1 base at V and 1 base at J, with 3 bases in the middle. The CDR3 nucleotides read TGTGCCAGCAGCTTAGAGCGCACAGATACGCAGTATTTT. Translation: CASSLERTDTQYF.

V and J are TRBV19 and TRBJ1-1; the D gene is possibly TRBD1 (6 bases). The V end was cut by 0 bases, the J end by 6 bases, with 14 bases between. Germline V CDR1 and CDR2: LNHDA, SQIVND (reference sequence). The CDR3 consists of 15 residues. CDR3 amino acids: CASSIEPGAGAEAFF. Written as DNA, the CDR3 is TGTGCCAGTAGTATAGAGCCGGGGGCGGGGGCTGAAGCTTTCTTT.

The J gene is TRBJ2-1, the V gene TRBV19; TRBD2 might be the D (7 bases). With 6 bases removed from V and 10 bases from J, the gap between germline ends came to 13 bases. This CDR3 contains 12 residues. Germline V CDR1 and CDR2: LNHDA, SQIVND (reference sequence). CDR3 loop: CASSAGAGEQFF. The CDR3 DNA reads as TGTGCCAGTAGCGCGGGGGCAGGGGAGCAGTTCTTC.

This clone came up a few times. The rearrangement joins TRBV21-1 to TRBJ1-6; no DNA check was done on the table's D call, TRBD1. TRBV21-1 is recorded as a pseudogene. This CDR3 comprises 16 residues. The CDR3 protein is CASSKDDRASNSPLHF. CDR3 coding DNA: TGTGCCAGCAGCAAAGATGACAGGGCGTCAAATTCACCCCTCCACTTT.

V usage is TRBV6-5 and J usage is TRBJ1-2; weak D call: TRBD1 (6 bases). Germline V gene sequence: CDR1 MNHEY, CDR2 SVGAGI. This CDR3 comprises 12 residues. The ends were cut back, 5 bases at V and 4 bases at J, with 8 bases in the middle. CDR3 DNA sequence: TGTGCCAGCAGTCCACAGGGCTATGGCTACACCTTC. Translated: CASSPQGYGYTF.

V usage is TRBV11-2 and J usage is TRBJ2-7; D may be TRBD1 (6 bases). This CDR3 is built from 13 residues. Germline V gene lookup returns CDR1 SGHAT and CDR2 FQNNGV. Trimming cost V 1 base and J 4 bases, with 8 bases left between them. CDR3: CASSLAGAYEQYF. For the CDR3, the DNA is TGTGCCAGCAGCTTAGCAGGGGCTTACGAGCAGTACTTC.

V gene TRBV11-3 combines with J gene TRBJ2-3; D is undetermined. The CDR3 sequence is 14 residues long. Per the germline V gene, CDR1 is SGHNT and CDR2 is YENEEA. Between the trimmed V and J ends, which lost 0 bases and 6 bases, there was a span of 10 bases. Here the CDR3 reads CASSLDGQSDTQYF. The DNA of the CDR3 is TGTGCCAGCAGCTTAGATGGGCAGTCGGATACGCAGTATTTT.

J is TRBJ1-2 and V is TRBV2, with D perhaps matching TRBD1 (5 bases). The CDR3 runs 14 residues. Germline CDR1 and CDR2: SNHLY and FYNNEI. With 4 bases removed from V and 0 bases from J, the gap between germline ends came to 9 bases. The CDR3, as DNA: TGTGCCAGCAGTGGGGCGGGGGCTAACTATGGCTACACCTTC. Translated: CASSGAGANYGYTF.

J is TRBJ2-7 and V is TRBV2; TRBD1 is a possible D gene (6 bases). This CDR3 is 14 amino acids long. Trimming cost V 8 bases and J 2 bases, with 16 bases left between them. Germline V lookup: CDR1 SNHLY, CDR2 FYNNEI. CDR3 amino acids: CASGSGTLTYEQYF. CDR3 DNA sequence: TGTGCCAGCGGTTCCGGGACACTAACCTACGAGCAGTACTTC.

This clone was seen only once. The chain joins TRBV6-5 to TRBJ2-7; tentative D call: TRBD1 (5 bases). Trimming took off 7 bases at V and 1 base at J, with 14 bases between the two ends. Germline V gives CDR1 MNHEY, CDR2 SVGAGI. CDR3 size: 14 residues. CDR3 sequence (DNA): TGTGCCAGCAACTCCTTCGGACAATCCTACGAGCAGTACTTC. The encoded protein is CASNSFGQSYEQYF.

The V gene is TRBV12-3 or TRBV12-4, the J gene TRBJ1-1; no firm D call. With 4 bases removed from V and 0 bases from J, the gap between germline ends came to 3 bases. The CDR3 covers 12 residues. The CDR3 reads CASSSMNTEAFF. Written as DNA, the CDR3 is TGTGCCAGCAGTTCCATGAACACTGAAGCTTTCTTT.

V usage is TRBV24-1 and J usage is TRBJ2-7; 8 nucleotides align to TRBD1. V lost 2 bases, J lost 3 bases, and 2 bases stayed unmatched. CDR1 and CDR2 from the germline V gene are KGHDR and SFDVKD. The CDR3 is made up of 14 amino acids. The CDR3 nucleotides are TGTGCCACCAGTGATTCCGGACAGGGCTACGAGCAGTACTTC. It codes for CATSDSGQGYEQYF.

The V and J genes are TRBV10-1 and TRBJ2-5; a weak D match, TRBD2 (6 bases). V was pared by 5 bases and J by 4 bases, with 17 bases between. The CDR3 loop spans 15 amino acids. Germline assignment: CDR1 WNHNN and CDR2 SYGVQD (reference sequence). CDR3 nucleotide sequence: TGCGCCAGCAGTCCTAACACGGCGGGGTTAGAGACCCAGTACTTC. Amino acid sequence: CASSPNTAGLETQYF.

CDR3 loop: CASSYSQGSNQPQHF. In DNA, the CDR3 is TGTGCCAGCAGTTACTCGCAGGGGAGCAATCAGCCCCAGCATTTT. The rearrangement links TRBV6-5 to TRBJ1-5; a possible D gene is TRBD1 (6 bases). The V gene's germline CDR1 is MNHEY and CDR2 SVGAGI. The CDR3 runs to 15 residues. V was cut by 0 bases and J by 1 base, with 7 bases left in between.

The chain combines TRBV7-2 with TRBJ1-1; 8 nucleotides line up with TRBD1. The ends lost 5 bases at V and 1 base at J; junction bases unmatched: 3. CDR3 size: 14 residues. Germline V gene lookup returns CDR1 SGHTA and CDR2 FQGNSA. The CDR3 spells CASSKGQANTEAFF. In nucleotides, the CDR3 is TGTGCCAGCAGCAAGGGACAGGCGAACACTGAAGCTTTCTTT.

This clone was observed once. The CDR3 sequence is CASSDSVQYSTDTQYF. The CDR3 nucleotides read TGTGCCAGCAGTGACTCGGTACAATACAGTACAGATACGCAGTATTTT. V gene TRBV6-4 combines with J gene TRBJ2-3; D unresolved. Germline V gene lookup returns CDR1 MRHNA and CDR2 SNTAGT. The CDR3 contains 16 residues. V shed 0 bases and J shed 3 bases, with 13 bases lying between them.

This sequence joins TRBV11-2 and TRBJ1-2, with 8 bases identical to TRBD1. This CDR3 comprises 15 residues. Germline values: CDR1 SGHAT, CDR2 FQNNGV. With V trimmed by 2 bases and J by 5 bases, 7 bases remained unmatched. The CDR3 here is CASSLSRQGFYGYTF. In nucleotides, the CDR3 is TGTGCCAGCAGCTTATCCAGACAGGGGTTTTATGGCTACACCTTC.

The genes are TRBV27 and TRBJ1-5; 11 positions agree with TRBD1. The germline V gene has CDR1 MNHEY and CDR2 SMNVEV (reference sequence). The J segment lost 2 bases and the V segment lost 2 bases, leaving 11 bases of the junction unmatched. CDR3 length: 19 amino acids. CDR3 sequence (DNA): TGTGCCAGCAGTTTAGGTGGGACAGGGGGAAGATATGGCAATCAGCCCCAGCATTTT. It codes for CASSLGGTGGRYGNQPQHF.

The gene calls are TRBV4-2 and TRBJ1-1; unclear D gene. Germline V lookup: CDR1 LGHNA, CDR2 YNFKEQ. The CDR3 length is 12 residues. The V and J ends lost 1 base and 3 bases respectively, with 3 bases between them. DNA of the CDR3: TGTGCCAGCAGCCAAGGCGACACTGAAGCTTTCTTT. Encoded protein: CASSQGDTEAFF.

The chain is built from TRBV4-1 and TRBJ1-2; the match to TRBD1 covers 8 bases. Losses at the gene ends were 1 base for V and 7 bases for J; bases not matched to a gene: 17. The CDR3 length is 18 residues. Germline V gene data show CDR1 as MGHRA and CDR2 as YSYEKL. In DNA, the CDR3 is TGCGCCAGCAGCCAAGCTAATATGGGGGCAGGGGGCCAGGCTGGCTACACCTTC. Translating it yields CASSQANMGAGGQAGYTF.

The chain couples TRBV15 to TRBJ1-5; the match to TRBD1 covers 10 bases. This CDR3 contains 14 residues. CDR1 is LNHNV, CDR2 YYDKDF, per germline (reference sequence). J gave up 6 bases and V 1 base, and 0 bases lay outside the gene matches. This CDR3 reads CATSRGDRGQPQHF. DNA of the CDR3: TGTGCCACCAGCAGAGGGGACAGGGGTCAGCCCCAGCATTTT.